Below, 12 T cell receptor beta chains from the same sample are listed, as sequenced in a study of siplizumab effects on memory and regulatory T cells. Assay used: immunoSEQ multiplex PCR; TCRdb lists only in-frame clones, some missing. This table has tens of thousands of clones, more than 85% appearing once. Sequenced: CD8+ T cells sorted from blood. The receptors were gathered from a human donor in good health.

The rearrangement links TRBV5-8 to TRBJ2-2; TRBD1 or TRBD2 may be the D gene (5 bases each). V was clipped by 4 bases and J by 2 bases, with 18 bases between them. The CDR3 is 17 amino acids. Looked up from germline, CDR1 is SGHTS and CDR2 is YDEGEE. The CDR3 DNA reads TGTGCCAGCAGCACTAGACAGAGGATCACCAACACCGGGGAGCTGTTTTTT. This translates into CASSTRQRITNTGELFF.

The chain couples TRBV7-3 to TRBJ2-1, with TRBD2 identical over 9 bases. Germline CDR1 is SGHTA and CDR2 is FQGTGA. This CDR3 comprises 19 residues. V shed 0 bases, J shed 0 bases, and the junction held 9 bases outside the gene matches. CDR3 DNA: TGTGCCAGCAGCTTAACCCCGACTAGCGGTGAAAACTCCTACAATGAGCAGTTCTTC. Translating gives CASSLTPTSGENSYNEQFF.

This clone was picked up a small number of times. The chain combines TRBV4-1 with TRBJ1-1; D perhaps matches TRBD1 (5 bases). The germline gives CDR1 MGHRA, CDR2 YSYEKL. Trimming removed 0 bases at V and 1 base at J, with 6 bases between. The CDR3 loop spans 14 amino acids. The CDR3 sequence is CASSQETANTEAFF. The CDR3 DNA is TGCGCCAGCAGCCAAGAGACAGCGAACACTGAAGCTTTCTTT.

J is TRBJ2-7 and V is TRBV11-2, with D possibly being TRBD1 (5 bases). Looked up from germline, CDR1 is SGHAT and CDR2 is FQNNGV. The CDR3 sequence is 13 residues long. The V end was cut by 0 bases, the J end by 6 bases, with 9 bases between. CDR3 sequence (DNA): TGTGCCAGCAGCTTAGATCCGACAGCCGAGCAGTACTTC. It specifies CASSLDPTAEQYF. Full variable domain (remainder filled in from reference TRBV11-2 and TRBJ2-7): EAGVAQSPRYKIIEKRQSVAFWCNPISGHATLYWYQQILGQGPKLLIQFQNNGVVDDSQLPKDRFSAERLKGVDSTLKIQPAKLEDSAVYLCASSLDPTAEQYFGPGTRLTVT.

The chain recombines TRBV4-1 with TRBJ2-1; no clear D gene. The CDR3 sequence is 15 residues long. In germline, CDR1 is MGHRA, CDR2 YSYEKL. Trimming left V 0 bases short and J 6 bases short, with 12 bases between. This CDR3 is CASSQEAGVGNEQFF. The CDR3 coding sequence is TGCGCCAGCAGCCAAGAGGCAGGAGTTGGCAATGAGCAGTTCTTC.

Written as DNA, the CDR3 is TGTGCCAGCAGCGTAGAGGGGGGGGATCAGCCCCAGCATTTT. Protein: CASSVEGGDQPQHF. The V call is TRBV9, the J call TRBJ1-5, with a weak D call TRBD1 (6 bases). The CDR3 consists of 14 residues. Per germline, CDR1 SGDLS and CDR2 YYNGEE. V was clipped by 0 bases and J by 5 bases, with 9 bases between them.

The chain carries TRBV7-9 and TRBJ2-1, with TRBD1 identical over 7 bases. Trimming at V came to 9 bases and at J to 2 bases, leaving 16 bases not matched to a gene. There are 17 residues in the CDR3. The V gene's germline CDR1 is SEHNR and CDR2 FQNEAQ (reference sequence). The CDR3 coding sequence is TGTGCCAGTAACAAGGGCCCCGACAGGGACCCCTACAATGAGCAGTTCTTC. It translates to CASNKGPDRDPYNEQFF.

The rearrangement joins TRBV7-9 to TRBJ2-3; 8 nucleotides agree with TRBD2. Germline V gene sequence: CDR1 SEHNR, CDR2 FQNEAQ (reference sequence). The J segment lost 3 bases and the V segment lost 3 bases, leaving 5 bases of the junction unmatched. The CDR3 covers 15 residues. The CDR3: CASSFSQRETDTQYF. The CDR3 DNA reads as TGTGCCAGCAGCTTCTCTCAGCGGGAGACAGATACGCAGTATTTT.

This clone has a single count. The V call is TRBV7-9, the J call TRBJ2-5, with 11 bases identical to TRBD2. The germline gives CDR1 SEHNR, CDR2 FQNEAQ (reference sequence). V lost 3 bases, J lost 4 bases, and 7 bases stayed unmatched. The length of the CDR3 is 16 residues. As DNA, the CDR3 is TGTGCCAGCAGCTTCTCTAGCGGGGGGATATTAGAGACCCAGTACTTC. This encodes CASSFSSGGILETQYF.

This clone was observed a single time. One end of the junction fails to match germline, which may point to a read error. This chain joins TRBV4-1 and TRBJ2-7; no clear D. The CDR3 length is 15 residues. The germline V gene has CDR1 MGHRA and CDR2 YSYEKL. CDR3 nucleotide sequence: TGCACCAGCAGCCAAGGGTTATCTAGCTCCTACGAGCAGTACTTC. It codes for CTSSQGLSSSYEQYF.

This clone appeared once. The V gene is TRBV29-1, the J gene TRBJ1-2, with D perhaps matching TRBD1 (5 bases). V was cut by 7 bases and J by 1 base, with 22 bases left in between. CDR1 and CDR2 from the germline V gene are SQVTM and ANQGSEA. The CDR3 extends over 16 amino acids. In nucleotides, the CDR3 is TGCAGCGCCGCGGGGGTGGTGAGGGATCATAACTATGGCTACACCTTC. This translates into CSAAGVVRDHNYGYTF.

The rearrangement joins TRBV27 to TRBJ1-1; 7 bases line up with TRBD1. V lost 5 bases, J lost 3 bases, and 9 bases stayed unmatched. The CDR3 totals 15 residues. Germline assignment: CDR1 MNHEY and CDR2 SMNVEV (reference sequence). The CDR3 reads CASSPYRGLDTEAFF. The CDR3 DNA reads as TGTGCCAGCAGTCCCTACAGGGGACTGGACACTGAAGCTTTCTTT.